This TCR beta chain stems from a study of shared clonotypes between healthy human individuals. Study-level results: Non-shared clonotypes displayed generation probabilities falling below those of clonotypes present in all four donors. When naive CD4 clonotypes were compared across a handful of donors, approximately 5% were shared. Clonotype sharing among donors likely depends on sequencing depth.

As concerns this clone: What it recognizes is unknown.

Positive CCR7 selection of CD45RO-negative cells yielded the naive CD8 cells, and terminally differentiated effector memory CD45RA+ cells were excluded. TCRdb keeps only in-frame clones here, not all; method: immunoSEQ multiplex PCR. The sample lists roughly 2.1 million clones, approximately 94% occurring once. Germline assignment: CDR1 SGHRS and CDR2 YFSETQ. CDR3 length equals 14 residues. V shed 5 bases, J shed 3 bases, and the junction held 3 bases outside the gene matches. The gene calls are TRBV5-1 and TRBJ1-2; 11 bases agree with TRBD1. This TCR derives from a man in his late teens or twenties in good health. Some clones in this sample may be carry-over from other donors' samples. Sequencing was performed on naive CD8+ T cells from PBMCs. This CDR3 reads CASSGTGGDYGYTF. The DNA of the CDR3 is TGCGCCAGCAGTGGGACAGGGGGTGACTATGGCTACACCTTC.